These 28 T cell receptor beta chains were sequenced from one sample in a study of T cell repertoires in cytomegalovirus infection (dated by TCRdb to between 2019 and 2020). TCRdb shows the sequencer as Illumina HiSeq 1500. TCRdb's own reprocessing of the public reads used fastp at Q25 and MiXCR and kept productive beta chains. CDR3 protein sequences are deduplicated, and each keeps its most common genes and DNA. The sample table records around 340,000 distinct CDR3 sequences; under 35% of these occur just once. Around 20% of the sample is in the top ten clones. No antigens are known for them. Explained via the paper, the treatment or condition label denotes: in vitro stimulation with specific CMV peptide epitopes to enrich CMV-specific T cells. The sequencing used cultured PBMCs, collected from culture after CMV antigen stimulation. These receptors came from a human donor in good health (CMV status not recorded). Some clones in this sample may be carry-over from other donors' samples.

This clonotype occurred a few times. This sequence joins TRBV7-6 and TRBJ1-4; 7 bases fit TRBD1. Germline V gives CDR1 SGHVS, CDR2 FNYEAQ. The CDR3 covers 14 residues. Losses at the gene ends were 5 bases for V and 7 bases for J; bases not matched to a gene: 7. CDR3 sequence: CASSTGTESEKLFF. CDR3 nucleotide sequence: TGTGCCAGCAGCACGGGGACAGAGAGTGAAAAACTGTTTTTT.

This clonotype was found many times. The chain links TRBV7-6 to TRBJ1-2; a possible D gene is TRBD1 (5 bases). The CDR3 has 16 amino acids. Looked up from germline, CDR1 is SGHVS and CDR2 is FNYEAQ. V shed 5 bases and J shed 4 bases, with 20 bases lying between them. CDR3 sequence: CASSPLGWGEPYGYTF. CDR3 bases: TGTGCCAGCAGCCCCCTTGGCTGGGGCGAACCCTATGGCTACACCTTC.

The V and J genes are TRBV6-5 and TRBJ1-3; 11 bases match TRBD1. V gave up 0 bases and J gave up 0 bases; unmatched junction bases: 19. Germline loops: CDR1 MNHEY, CDR2 SVGAGI. The CDR3 totals 23 residues. In nucleotides, the CDR3 is TGTGCCAGCAGTTACTCACCCTACAGGGTGGGACAGGGGGGTAGTAGCTCTGGAAACACCATATATTTT. This sequence encodes CASSYSPYRVGQGGSSSGNTIYF.

This sequence joins TRBV7-2 and TRBJ2-3; 7 nucleotides match TRBD2. Germline CDR1 SGHTA, CDR2 FQGNSA. V shed 4 bases, J shed 5 bases, and the junction held 9 bases outside the gene matches. There are 15 residues in the CDR3. CDR3 loop: CASSSTMGGKDTQYF. For the CDR3, the DNA is TGTGCCAGCAGCTCGACAATGGGGGGGAAAGATACGCAGTATTTT.

This clonotype was detected ten times or more. The chain carries TRBV7-6 and TRBJ1-1, with 7 bases lining up with TRBD1. Germline V gene sequence: CDR1 SGHVS, CDR2 FNYEAQ. Trimming at V came to 6 bases and at J to 4 bases, leaving 8 bases not matched to a gene. The CDR3 has 14 amino acids. The CDR3 DNA sequence: TGTGCCAGCAGACCCGGACAGGTGGGCACTGAAGCTTTCTTT. It is translated as CASRPGQVGTEAFF.

The CDR3 coding sequence is TGTGCCATCAGTGATCCAACCTCTGGACAGAGCACTCGTTTTTTT. Residues: CAISDPTSGQSTRFF. V usage is TRBV10-3 and J usage is TRBJ1-4; possibly TRBD1 for D (6 bases). V dropped 3 bases and J dropped 17 bases, with 25 bases sitting between them. The germline CDR1 and CDR2 sequences are ENHRY and SYGVKD. This CDR3 comprises 15 residues.

V usage is TRBV7-9 and J usage is TRBJ2-5; D not certain. This CDR3 region has 14 residues. CDR1 and CDR2 (germline): SEHNR, FQNEAQ (reference sequence). Between the trimmed V and J ends, which lost 3 bases and 2 bases, there was a span of 10 bases. The CDR3 DNA follows: TGTGCCAGCAGCTTGGGTGCGAAGCAAGAGACCCAGTACTTC. It specifies CASSLGAKQETQYF.

The chain carries TRBV5-1 and TRBJ1-2; no clear D. Germline V gives CDR1 SGHRS, CDR2 YFSETQ. Trimming pared 3 bases from V and 6 bases from J, leaving 15 bases between. The length of the CDR3 is 14 residues. The CDR3 reads CASSWAGSGDGYTF. The DNA of the CDR3 is TGCGCCAGCAGCTGGGCCGGGAGCGGGGATGGCTACACCTTC.

This clonotype was seen a few times. The CDR3 DNA reads TGTGCCAGCAGCCCGGGACAGGGTAGTACCGGGGAGCTGTTTTTT. Protein product: CASSPGQGSTGELFF. The gene calls are TRBV28 and TRBJ2-2; 9 bases line up with TRBD1. V was clipped by 6 bases and J by 5 bases; unmatched bases: 7. This CDR3 region has 15 residues. Germline loops: CDR1 MDHEN, CDR2 SYDVKM.

This chain uses TRBV2 with TRBJ1-6; tentatively, D is TRBD1 (5 bases). V lost 4 bases and J lost 8, with 9 bases in between. CDR3 length: 13 amino acids. CDR1 is SNHLY and CDR2 is FYNNEI in the germline V gene. CDR3 region: CASSGQRDSPLHF. The CDR3 nucleotides read TGTGCCAGCAGTGGACAGAGAGATTCACCCCTCCACTTT.

For the CDR3, the DNA is TGTGCCAGCAGCCAAGGACAGTCAGCAGAGACCCAGTACTTC. As protein: CASSQGQSAETQYF. The rearrangement joins TRBV4-2 to TRBJ2-5; possible D gene TRBD1, 5 bases. The V end lost 1 base, the J end lost 4 bases, and 10 bases lay between the germline ends. The V gene's germline CDR1 is LGHNA and CDR2 YNFKEQ. This CDR3 has 14 amino acids.

This clonotype appeared once. The chain uses TRBV6-1 and TRBJ2-7; D gene unclear. V was cut by 6 bases and J by 2 bases, with 14 bases left in between. Per germline, CDR1 MNHNS and CDR2 SASEGT. The CDR3 spans 14 residues. In DNA form, the CDR3 reads TGTGCCAGCAGCTCTTGGGCCGCCCCCTACGAGCAGTACTTC. Translation: CASSSWAAPYEQYF.

The rearrangement joins TRBV5-1 to TRBJ1-2; maybe TRBD1 (5 bases). The CDR3 length is 13 residues. The V end was cut by 5 bases, the J end by 7 bases, with 15 bases between. Germline V gene lookup returns CDR1 SGHRS and CDR2 YFSETQ. The CDR3 here is CASRIWGRVGYTF. The CDR3 bases are TGCGCCAGCAGGATATGGGGCAGGGTTGGCTACACCTTC. The complete variable domain, with remaining parts taken from reference TRBV5-1 and TRBJ1-2, reads KAGVTQTPRYLIKTRGQQVTLSCSPISGHRSVSWYQQTPGQGLQFLFEYFSETQRNKGNFPGRFSGRQFSNSRSEMNVSTLELGDSALYLCASRIWGRVGYTFGSGTRLTVV.

This clonotype was observed a handful of times. The genes are TRBV10-3 and TRBJ1-1; D not resolved. Germline V CDR1 and CDR2: ENHRY, SYGVKD. V lost 3 bases and J lost 2, with 7 bases in between. The CDR3 spans 13 residues. The CDR3: CAISEQINTEAFF. CDR3 in DNA: TGTGCCATCAGTGAACAGATCAACACTGAAGCTTTCTTT.

This clonotype was observed a few times. This chain joins TRBV12-3 or TRBV12-4 and TRBJ1-5; 8 nucleotides agree with TRBD1. The CDR3 contains 12 residues. V was clipped by 5 bases and J by 9 bases; unmatched bases: 3. CDR3 region: CASSPDRGPQHF. The CDR3 DNA reads TGTGCCAGCAGTCCAGACAGGGGGCCCCAGCATTTT.

The chain combines TRBV10-3 with TRBJ1-3; maybe TRBD1 (5 bases). This CDR3 is built from 14 residues. V lost 3 bases to trimming and J lost 0 bases, with 6 bases between them. Germline assignment: CDR1 ENHRY and CDR2 SYGVKD. DNA for the CDR3: TGTGCCATCAGTGAAGGGGTCTCTGGAAACACCATATATTTT. Its translation is CAISEGVSGNTIYF.

This sequence joins TRBV12-3 or TRBV12-4 and TRBJ2-3; 11 bases fit TRBD2. V was pared by 6 bases and J by 5 bases, with 7 bases of the junction left unmatched. The CDR3 runs 15 residues. CDR3 bases: TGTGCCAGCAGGGCTAGCGGGAGGCGGGGAGATACGCAGTATTTT. The encoded protein is CASRASGRRGDTQYF.

A few counts support this clonotype. The chain couples TRBV20-1 to TRBJ2-1; 14 nucleotides agree with TRBD2. The CDR3 contains 20 residues. Germline V gives CDR1 DFQATT, CDR2 SNEGSKA (reference sequence). Unmatched junction bases numbered 21, after V lost 2 bases and J lost 9 bases. CDR3 DNA sequence: TGCAGTGCTAGAATAGGGACTAGCGGGAGAGTTTCTCGGCCCCGGGGTGAGCAGTTCTTC. Translating it yields CSARIGTSGRVSRPRGEQFF.

The chain links TRBV11-2 to TRBJ2-3; no firm D call. CDR3 length: 12 residues. Trimming shortened V by 5 bases and J by 5 bases, and 8 bases separated the two germline ends. Germline V gene data show CDR1 as SGHAT and CDR2 as FQNNGV. The CDR3 is CASSLRIDTQYF. The CDR3 region has the DNA TGTGCCAGCAGCCTTAGAATAGATACGCAGTATTTT.

This clonotype was detected only a few times. V is TRBV28 and J is TRBJ1-2; D is unclear. The CDR3 runs 15 residues. Per germline, CDR1 MDHEN and CDR2 SYDVKM. The germline V and J ends were trimmed by 6 bases and 0 bases, with 14 bases remaining between them. CDR3 protein: CASRQPRGANYGYTF. CDR3 coding DNA: TGTGCCAGCAGACAGCCGCGGGGAGCTAACTATGGCTACACCTTC.

The sample holds a few counts of this clonotype. V is TRBV29-1 and J is TRBJ1-5; 7 nucleotides line up with TRBD1. Germline V gene sequence: CDR1 SQVTM, CDR2 ANQGSEA. This CDR3 comprises 14 residues. Losses at the gene ends were 6 bases for V and 0 bases for J; bases not matched to a gene: 5. The CDR3 coding sequence is TGCAGCGTCTCGACAGGGTATAGCAATCAGCCCCAGCATTTT. This encodes CSVSTGYSNQPQHF.

This clonotype showed up just a few times. V gene TRBV20-1 combines with J gene TRBJ1-5; TRBD1 matches at 7 bases. Germline V CDR1 and CDR2: DFQATT, SNEGSKA (reference sequence). The J segment lost 3 bases and the V segment lost 1 base, leaving 9 bases of the junction unmatched. The CDR3 is made up of 16 amino acids. In DNA, the CDR3 is TGCAGTGCTAGAGTCCTGGAGGGGGCAACCAATCAGCCCCAGCATTTT. Translating it yields CSARVLEGATNQPQHF.

CDR3 coding DNA: TGCAGCGTGTCAAGGGCGGGAGGGCCAGGCCACGAGCAGTACTTC. Protein: CSVSRAGGPGHEQYF. The J gene is TRBJ2-7, the V gene TRBV29-1; TRBD2 aligns across 9 bases. This CDR3 is built from 15 residues. The V segment lost 6 bases and the J segment 5 bases; nucleotides outside the gene matches: 14. Germline CDR1 SQVTM, CDR2 ANQGSEA.

This chain connects TRBV7-6 to TRBJ2-7, with D possibly being TRBD1 (6 bases). V lost 3 bases and J lost 0, with 15 bases in between. The CDR3 is 16 residues long. The germline V gene encodes CDR1 SGHVS and CDR2 FNYEAQ. The CDR3 bases are TGTGCCAGCAGCTTGCAACCCTCAGGGGTCTCCTACGAGCAGTACTTC. This translates into CASSLQPSGVSYEQYF.

This clonotype came up a few times. The genes are TRBV11-2 and TRBJ1-3; perhaps TRBD1 as D (5 bases). CDR3 length: 15 amino acids. The ends were cut back, 1 base at V and 4 bases at J, with 11 bases in the middle. Germline CDR1 is SGHAT and CDR2 is FQNNGV. The CDR3: CASSLAWGRGNTIYF. The CDR3 nucleotides read TGTGCCAGCAGCTTAGCCTGGGGGAGAGGAAACACCATATATTTT.

The genes are TRBV28 and TRBJ2-1, with 8 positions matching TRBD2. Germline V gives CDR1 MDHEN, CDR2 SYDVKM. Germline trimming cut 5 bases from V and 9 bases from J; bases unmatched to any gene: 15. The CDR3 covers 16 residues. CDR3 bases: TGTGCCAGCAGTACCCCCTATCGAGCGGGAGAAATTGAGCAGTTCTTC. It is translated as CASSTPYRAGEIEQFF.

This clonotype came up a few times. The chain couples TRBV2 to TRBJ1-1; maybe TRBD1 (5 bases). With 4 bases removed from V and 1 base from J, the gap between germline ends came to 10 bases. Germline V gene sequence: CDR1 SNHLY, CDR2 FYNNEI. This CDR3 is built from 14 residues. Here the CDR3 DNA reads TGTGCCAGCAGTGCCAGACAGAGGAACACTGAAGCTTTCTTT. Protein: CASSARQRNTEAFF.

This clonotype was detected many times. The chain carries TRBV7-4 and TRBJ2-7; D gene unclear. V gave up 10 bases and J gave up 5 bases, with 18 bases separating them. The CDR3 is 13 amino acids. The germline V gene has CDR1 SGHVT and CDR2 SQSDAQ. The CDR3 region is CATWAPTGHEQYF. DNA of the CDR3: TGTGCCACCTGGGCCCCCACCGGCCACGAGCAGTACTTC. The complete variable domain, with remaining parts taken from reference TRBV7-4 and TRBJ2-7, reads GAGVSQSPRYKVAKRGRDVALRCDSISGHVTLYWYRQTLGQGSEVLTYSQSDAQRDKSGRPSGRFSAERPERSVSTLKIQRTEQGDSAVYLCATWAPTGHEQYFGPGTRLTVT.